This T cell receptor beta chain is drawn from a study of blood T cell repertoires in COVID-19. Study-wide background: Acute and convalescent COVID-19 samples came from the United States, Italy and Spain. The cDNA or gDNA used as material had been derived from T cells, B-cell-depleted T cells, or PBMCs.

Original processing methods: From reference gene primer amplification, estimates of nucleated cell counts were derived. Assay: immunoSEQ multiplex PCR; the TCRdb copy retains only in-frame clones and omits some. V, J and clone size reflect that table, while D and trimming were determined from the DNA. In the table there are about 240,000 clones, approximately 78% of which are singletons. The germline V gene encodes CDR1 KGHSH and CDR2 LQKENI. Trimming at V came to 1 base and at J to 5 bases, leaving 2 bases not matched to a gene. The CDR3 runs to 15 residues. The chain combines TRBV18 with TRBJ2-5, with 12 positions matching TRBD1. This TCR was sampled from a woman aged 55-70 years with active or convalescent COVID-19. Sequenced input: peripheral blood. This CDR3 is CASSPRDRGLETQYF. The DNA of the CDR3 is TGTGCCAGCTCACCACGGGACAGGGGGCTGGAGACCCAGTACTTC.